Listed below are T cell receptor beta chains from one sample, sequenced in a study of blood T cell repertoires in COVID-19. TCRdb's copy holds only in-frame clones and misses some; the assay was immunoSEQ multiplex PCR. The sample records about 360,000 clones, more than 75% being singletons. The sequenced material came from peripheral blood. These receptors were collected from a human donor in a cohort sampled during active COVID-19. The CDR3 runs from the conserved cysteine through the conserved F or W. Each record gives: J gene, V gene, clone size, D gene, CDR3 protein, CDR3 DNA. The D gene is left open where the match is weak. Where a row states a size, it is once, few, many or the class of an expanded clone; other rows omit it.

J gene: TRBJ2-3
V gene: TRBV6-5
clone size: NA
D gene: TRBD2
CDR3 protein: CASSYSSGRWDTQYF
CDR3 DNA: TGTGCCAGCAGTTACTCTAGCGGGAGGTGGGATACGCAGTATTTT

J gene: TRBJ2-7
V gene: TRBV5-1
clone size: NA
D gene: TRBD1
CDR3 protein: CASSLGQGAHSYEQYF
CDR3 DNA: TGCGCCAGCAGCTTGGGGCAGGGGGCCCACTCCTACGAGCAGTACTTC

J gene: TRBJ2-5
V gene: TRBV13
clone size: NA
D gene: NA
CDR3 protein: CASSSVGGPQETQYF
CDR3 DNA: TGTGCCAGCAGCTCTGTCGGGGGACCTCAAGAGACCCAGTACTTC

J gene: TRBJ1-1
V gene: TRBV28
clone size: few
D gene: NA
CDR3 protein: CASTILRGTKAFF
CDR3 DNA: TGTGCCAGCACCATCCTAAGGGGGACAAAAGCTTTCTTT

J gene: TRBJ2-3
V gene: TRBV5-6
clone size: once
D gene: NA
CDR3 protein: CASSLLSTDTQYF
CDR3 DNA: TGTGCCAGCAGCTTGCTTAGCACAGATACGCAGTATTTT

J gene: TRBJ1-1
V gene: TRBV6-6
clone size: NA
D gene: NA
CDR3 protein: CASSYAGMNTEAFF
CDR3 DNA: TGTGCCAGCAGTTACGCGGGGATGAACACTGAAGCTTTCTTT

J gene: TRBJ1-5
V gene: TRBV5-1
clone size: NA
D gene: NA
CDR3 protein: CASSFDVGGEPQHF
CDR3 DNA: TGCGCCAGCAGCTTCGACGTCGGCGGGGAGCCCCAGCATTTT

J gene: TRBJ2-3
V gene: TRBV29-1
clone size: NA
D gene: TRBD2
CDR3 protein: CSVVVGLAGATDTQYF
CDR3 DNA: TGCAGCGTTGTAGTGGGCCTAGCGGGGGCCACAGATACGCAGTATTTT

J gene: TRBJ2-7
V gene: TRBV2
clone size: NA
D gene: TRBD1
CDR3 protein: CASRGTVYEQYF
CDR3 DNA: TGTGCCAGCAGGGGGACAGTCTACGAGCAGTACTTC

J gene: TRBJ1-1
V gene: TRBV3-1/TRBV3-2
clone size: once
D gene: TRBD1
CDR3 protein: CASSHKWTGNTEAFF
CDR3 DNA: TGTGCCAGCAGCCATAAATGGACAGGGAACACTGAAGCTTTCTTT

J gene: TRBJ2-7
V gene: TRBV10-3
clone size: once
D gene: TRBD1
CDR3 protein: CAIRTAGTGIYEQYF
CDR3 DNA: TGTGCCATCAGAACCGCCGGGACAGGGATATACGAGCAGTACTTC

J gene: TRBJ2-5
V gene: TRBV23-1
clone size: NA
D gene: NA
CDR3 protein: CASISRYMLSETQYF
CDR3 DNA: TGCGCCAGCATCTCACGGTATATGCTTTCGGAGACCCAGTACTTC

J gene: TRBJ1-2
V gene: TRBV30
clone size: NA
D gene: TRBD1
CDR3 protein: CAWSSGTGVYGYTF
CDR3 DNA: TGTGCCTGGAGTTCCGGGACAGGGGTCTATGGCTACACCTTC

J gene: TRBJ2-1
V gene: TRBV9
clone size: once
D gene: TRBD2
CDR3 protein: CASSVGVPLRLAGDVYNEQFF
CDR3 DNA: TGTGCCAGCAGCGTAGGGGTCCCCTTGCGACTAGCGGGGGACGTCTACAATGAGCAGTTCTTC

J gene: TRBJ1-1
V gene: TRBV18
clone size: NA
D gene: NA
CDR3 protein: CASSPQGVDTEAFF
CDR3 DNA: TGTGCCAGCTCACCGCAGGGCGTGGACACTGAAGCTTTCTTT

J gene: TRBJ1-3
V gene: TRBV9
clone size: NA
D gene: NA
CDR3 protein: CASSSQWGDTIYF
CDR3 DNA: TGTGCCAGCAGCAGCCAGTGGGGAGACACCATATATTTT

J gene: TRBJ2-1
V gene: TRBV6-5
clone size: NA
D gene: TRBD1
CDR3 protein: CASRWTGQDEQFF
CDR3 DNA: TGTGCCAGCAGGTGGACAGGCCAGGATGAGCAGTTCTTC

J gene: TRBJ1-1
V gene: TRBV7-9
clone size: NA
D gene: NA
CDR3 protein: CASSRQGSATEAFF
CDR3 DNA: TGTGCCAGCAGCCGTCAGGGGTCGGCCACTGAAGCTTTCTTT

J gene: TRBJ1-1
V gene: TRBV11-3
clone size: NA
D gene: NA
CDR3 protein: CASSLRGLNMNTEAFF
CDR3 DNA: TGTGCCAGCAGCTTGCGGGGACTCAATATGAACACTGAAGCTTTCTTT

J gene: TRBJ1-6
V gene: TRBV9
clone size: NA
D gene: TRBD1
CDR3 protein: CASSSTGTENSPLHF
CDR3 DNA: TGTGCCAGCAGCTCCACCGGGACAGAGAATTCACCCCTCCACTTT

J gene: TRBJ1-5
V gene: TRBV19
clone size: NA
D gene: NA
CDR3 protein: CASSMGRDWGQPQHF
CDR3 DNA: TGTGCCAGTAGTATGGGCCGGGACTGGGGACAGCCCCAGCATTTT

J gene: TRBJ1-5
V gene: TRBV28
clone size: NA
D gene: NA
CDR3 protein: CASKRGGVVQPQHF
CDR3 DNA: TGTGCCAGCAAGCGGGGAGGCGTTGTGCAGCCCCAGCATTTT

J gene: TRBJ2-3
V gene: TRBV6-6
clone size: NA
D gene: TRBD1
CDR3 protein: CATGGSTDTQYF
CDR3 DNA: TGTGCCACAGGGGGCAGCACAGATACGCAGTATTTT

J gene: TRBJ2-7
V gene: TRBV27
clone size: NA
D gene: NA
CDR3 protein: CATRNTGMLSWGEQYF
CDR3 DNA: TGTGCCACCAGAAACACAGGGATGCTATCGTGGGGCGAGCAGTACTTC

J gene: TRBJ2-7
V gene: TRBV3-1/TRBV3-2
clone size: NA
D gene: NA
CDR3 protein: CASSHRGMDSYEQYF
CDR3 DNA: TGTGCCAGCAGCCATCGGGGAATGGATTCCTACGAGCAGTACTTC

J gene: TRBJ1-5
V gene: TRBV29-1
clone size: NA
D gene: NA
CDR3 protein: CSVRPGGDSNQPQHF
CDR3 DNA: TGCAGCGTTCGGCCCGGGGGGGATAGCAATCAGCCCCAGCATTTT